This passage covers 4 T cell receptor beta chains from one sample sequenced in a study of cytomegalovirus exposure and HLA in healthy donors. Researchers ran the PCR with 60 Vbeta and 13 Jbeta primers. Clones were read by immunoSEQ multiplex PCR, and TCRdb kept only the in-frame ones, dropping some. The sample yields about 130,000 clones, roughly 79% seen once. Sequencing was carried out using PBMCs. The receptors were gathered from a woman in her 50s in good health and CMV-seronegative.

This chain joins TRBV7-2 and TRBJ2-3; possible D gene TRBD2, 6 bases. This CDR3 has 19 residues. V was cut by 0 bases and J by 1 base, with 20 bases left in between. Germline assignment: CDR1 SGHTA and CDR2 FQGNSA. The CDR3 sequence is CASSLAHAGSSPRTDTQYF. Written as DNA, the CDR3 is TGTGCCAGCAGCTTAGCTCATGCGGGATCCTCCCCCCGCACAGATACGCAGTATTTT.

CDR3 in amino acids: CASSSAGIYEQYF. CDR3 DNA: TGTGCCAGCAGTTCGGCAGGGATCTACGAGCAGTACTTC. The rearrangement links TRBV28 to TRBJ2-7; D might be TRBD1 (5 bases). This CDR3 is 13 amino acids long. Trimming removed 4 bases at V and 3 bases at J, with 10 bases between. The germline gives CDR1 MDHEN, CDR2 SYDVKM. Drawing the rest from reference TRBV28 and TRBJ2-7, the complete variable domain is DVKVTQSSRYLVKRTGEKVFLECVQDMDHENMFWYRQDPGLGLRLIYFSYDVKMKEKGDIPEGYSVSREKKERFSLILESASTNQTSMYLCASSSAGIYEQYFGPGTRLTVT.

The rearrangement links TRBV9 to TRBJ2-7; tentatively, D is TRBD2 (5 bases). Germline V gene lookup returns CDR1 SGDLS and CDR2 YYNGEE. The CDR3 is 13 amino acids. The V end was cut by 0 bases, the J end by 7 bases, with 11 bases between. DNA for the CDR3: TGTGCCAGCAGCGTAGTGGACTTAGGGGAGCAGTACTTC. Protein sequence: CASSVVDLGEQYF.

The gene calls are TRBV7-8 and TRBJ1-1; 8 bases are a match to TRBD1. Germline CDR1 is SGHVS and CDR2 is FQNEAQ. With 5 bases clipped from V and 8 bases from J, the junction kept 4 bases outside the gene matches. The CDR3 has 12 residues. CDR3 coding DNA: TGTGCCAGCAGCGTCAGGGGGCGCGAAGCTTTCTTT. Translated: CASSVRGREAFF.